This T cell receptor beta chain was found in a study of T-cell memory formation after mild COVID-19. 5'RACE, which relied on constant-segment primers, yielded TCR alpha and TCR beta cDNA libraries carrying sample barcodes and UMIs. One entry per CDR3 protein results from TCRdb running MiXCR on the 5' RACE reads. The table includes fewer than 150,000 distinct CDR3 sequences, about 6.5% detected once. V was pared by 2 bases and J by 5 bases, with 15 bases between. This CDR3 region has 15 residues. The germline V gene has CDR1 MNHEY and CDR2 SVGAGI. Sequenced material: PBMCs or a T cell subset sorted from them (not recorded which). The receptor was derived from an adult woman who had mild COVID-19 (a few samples of this study predate the infection). Cell type and time point are not known. The chain is built from TRBV6-5 and TRBJ1-1, with TRBD1 as a possible D gene (6 bases). CDR3 nucleotide sequence: TGTGCCAGCAGTTACACCAGTACAGGGTCTACTGAAGCTTTCTTT. This encodes CASSYTSTGSTEAFF.